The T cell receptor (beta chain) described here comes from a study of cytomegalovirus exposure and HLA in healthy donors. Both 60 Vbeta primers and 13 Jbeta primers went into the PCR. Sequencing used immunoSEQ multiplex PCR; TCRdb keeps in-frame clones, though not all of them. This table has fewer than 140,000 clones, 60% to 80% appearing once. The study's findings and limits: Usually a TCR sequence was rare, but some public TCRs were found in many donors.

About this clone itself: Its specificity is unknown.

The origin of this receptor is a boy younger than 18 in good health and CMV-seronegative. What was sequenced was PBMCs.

The CDR3 DNA is TGTGCCAGTAGTATAGGCCGACAGGGGGCAAGGCAGCCCCAGCATTTT. Its translation is CASSIGRQGARQPQHF. This chain links TRBV19 with TRBJ1-5; the match to TRBD1 covers 10 bases. Germline lookup yields CDR1 LNHDA and CDR2 SQIVND (reference sequence). This CDR3 comprises 16 residues. V shed 1 base and J 7 bases; nucleotides not matched to a gene: 7.